Presented here are 2 T cell receptor beta chains from one specimen sequenced in a study of cytomegalovirus exposure and HLA in healthy donors. This PCR relied on a set of 60 Vbeta primers and 13 Jbeta primers. Measured with immunoSEQ multiplex PCR; TCRdb has only the in-frame clones, and not every one. Of around 140,000 clones listed, roughly 73% were seen once; the top ten hold less than 1.1%. Specimen: PBMCs. These TCRs come from a male donor in good health and CMV-seronegative.

The V call is TRBV5-1, the J call TRBJ2-5; D is unclear. Germline V gene data show CDR1 as SGHRS and CDR2 as YFSETQ. This CDR3 is 15 amino acids long. With 2 bases removed from V and 0 bases from J, the gap between germline ends came to 11 bases. The CDR3 reads CASSFISFHQETQYF. The CDR3, as DNA: TGCGCCAGCAGCTTTATTTCCTTCCACCAAGAGACCCAGTACTTC.

This chain links TRBV5-1 with TRBJ1-1, with D possibly matching TRBD1 (6 bases). The V and J ends lost 4 bases and 3 bases respectively, with 10 bases between them. Germline V gene sequence: CDR1 SGHRS, CDR2 YFSETQ. CDR3 length equals 13 residues. In nucleotides, the CDR3 is TGCGCCAGCAGCACGGACAGTGACACTGAAGCTTTCTTT. As protein: CASSTDSDTEAFF.